This TCR beta chain was sequenced for a study of cytomegalovirus exposure and HLA in healthy donors. 13 Jbeta primers and 60 Vbeta primers were used for the PCR. Only in-frame clones appear in the TCRdb table, and some are missing; sequencing was by immunoSEQ multiplex PCR. Of about 200,000 clones in the sample, roughly 80% are singletons; the top ten hold 6.5%. This clone was seen once. The CDR3 spans 13 residues. V was pared by 7 bases and J by 8 bases, with 17 bases between. Germline loops: CDR1 MNHEY, CDR2 SMNVEV (reference sequence). This chain connects TRBV27 to TRBJ1-2; D is possibly TRBD1 (6 bases). The receptor was isolated from a woman aged 50 to 60 in good health and CMV-seropositive. The sequencing sample was made of PBMCs. Written as DNA, the CDR3 is TGTGCCAGCACCTCCACAGGGTCGGGAGGCTACACCTTC. Its protein is CASTSTGSGGYTF.